The 9 T cell receptor beta chains below come from one sample, sequenced in a study of read filtering for tumor transcriptome and immune sequencing. Molecular barcoded adaptors covering alpha/delta and beta/gamma chains were used on around 400 ng RNA. TCRdb processed the reads anew with MiXCR; each CDR3 protein has one entry. The sample contains approximately 62,000 distinct CDR3 sequences, roughly a fifth of which appear only once. The sequenced material came from a population of CD138-negative cells sorted from bone marrow. Every receptor here comes from a donor aged 40 or over with multiple myeloma.

This clonotype came up many times. V gene TRBV28 combines with J gene TRBJ1-4; 8 nucleotides match TRBD1. Germline loops: CDR1 MDHEN, CDR2 SYDVKM. CDR3 length: 17 amino acids. J was trimmed by 0 bases and V by 2 bases; bases with no gene match: 5. CDR3 sequence reads: CASSLQGAFTTNEKLFF. The CDR3 DNA reads TGTGCCAGCAGTTTACAGGGGGCATTTACAACTAATGAAAAACTGTTTTTT.

Note on this clonotype: A much larger clone is a single base away; this may be a read error. The J gene is TRBJ2-7, the V gene TRBV5-1, with TRBD1 matching over 7 bases. The CDR3 spans 15 residues. Per the germline V gene, CDR1 is SGHRS and CDR2 is YFSETQ. The CDR3: CASRLGQDNSYGQYF. The CDR3 coding sequence is TGTGCCAGCAGACTCGGACAGGACAACTCCTACGGGCAGTACTTC.

Regarding this clonotype: With a much larger clone just one base away, this may be a read error. The chain combines TRBV3-1 with TRBJ2-5; 10 bases are a match to TRBD1. Losses at the gene ends were 9 bases for V and 5 bases for J; bases not matched to a gene: 12. From germline, CDR1 is LGHDT and CDR2 YNNKEL (reference sequence). This CDR3 contains 15 residues. CDR3 region: CARSSRTGGSETQYF. The CDR3 DNA sequence: TGTGCCAGAAGCTCCCGGACAGGGGGATCGGAGACCCAGTACTTC.

This clonotype was picked up many times. This chain uses TRBV28 with TRBJ2-1, with TRBD2 matching 8 bases. CDR3 length equals 16 residues. Losses at the gene ends were 1 base for V and 0 bases for J; bases not matched to a gene: 2. CDR1 is MDHEN and CDR2 is SYDVKM in the germline V gene. Here the CDR3 reads CASSLSLAVSYNEQFF. CDR3 sequence (DNA): TGTGCCAGCAGTTTATCACTAGCGGTCTCCTACAATGAGCAGTTCTTC.

Concerning this clonotype: This could be a read error, since a much larger clone is one nucleotide away. The V call is TRBV7-9, the J call TRBJ1-1; D not certain. CDR3 length: 14 amino acids. Germline CDR1 reads SEHNR; CDR2 reads FQNEAQ (reference sequence). The V end lost 7 bases, the J end lost 1 base, and 13 bases lay between the germline ends. The CDR3 is CASMRDGSNTEAFF. In nucleotides, the CDR3 is TGTGCCAGCATGCGCGACGGATCGAACACTGAAGCTTTCTTT.

This clonotype was found many times. CDR3 DNA: TGCAGTGCTCCTTTACCTTCTCAGGGGGCTGAAGCTTTCTTT. It yields the protein CSAPLPSQGAEAFF. The rearrangement uses TRBV20-1 and TRBJ1-1, with TRBD1 identical over 7 bases. This CDR3 is built from 14 residues. CDR1 is DFQATT, CDR2 SNEGSKA, per germline (reference sequence). V trimming: 5 bases; J trimming: 6 bases; junction bases outside the gene matches: 12.

There are many counts of this clonotype. The chain carries TRBV10-3 and TRBJ1-3, with D uncertain. V lost 3 bases to trimming and J lost 0 bases, with 18 bases between them. The CDR3 has 18 amino acids. Germline V lookup: CDR1 ENHRY, CDR2 SYGVKD. The CDR3 region is CAISDRKSGQSSGNTIYF. In nucleotides, the CDR3 is TGTGCCATCAGTGATAGGAAGTCAGGCCAGAGCTCTGGAAACACCATATATTTT.

This clonotype has ten or more counts. This chain uses TRBV28 with TRBJ2-1, with TRBD2 as a possible D gene (6 bases). Germline CDR1 MDHEN, CDR2 SYDVKM. Trimming pared 6 bases from V and 4 bases from J, leaving 7 bases between. CDR3 length equals 12 residues. The CDR3 sequence is CASSGTYNEQFF. The CDR3 DNA is TGTGCCAGCAGCGGGACTTACAATGAGCAGTTCTTC.

This clonotype was seen many times. The chain recombines TRBV18 with TRBJ2-7; 10 bases are a match to TRBD2. This CDR3 is built from 16 residues. V was pared by 2 bases and J by 0 bases, with 4 bases of the junction left unmatched. Germline V gene lookup returns CDR1 KGHSH and CDR2 LQKENI. The DNA for the CDR3 is TGTGCCAGCTCACCAGAGACTAGCGGGCTCTCCTACGAGCAGTACTTC. Translating it yields CASSPETSGLSYEQYF.